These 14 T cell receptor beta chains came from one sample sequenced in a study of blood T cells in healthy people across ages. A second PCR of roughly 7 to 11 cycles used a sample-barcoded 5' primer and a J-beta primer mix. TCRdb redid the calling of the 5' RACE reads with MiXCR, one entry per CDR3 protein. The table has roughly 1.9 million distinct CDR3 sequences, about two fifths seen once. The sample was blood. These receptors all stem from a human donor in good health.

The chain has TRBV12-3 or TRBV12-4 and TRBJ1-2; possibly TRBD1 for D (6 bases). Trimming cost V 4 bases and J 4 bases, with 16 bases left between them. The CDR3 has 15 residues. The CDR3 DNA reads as TGTGCCAGCAGTTCCCTATTAGACAGGCCCTATGGCTACACCTTC. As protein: CASSSLLDRPYGYTF.

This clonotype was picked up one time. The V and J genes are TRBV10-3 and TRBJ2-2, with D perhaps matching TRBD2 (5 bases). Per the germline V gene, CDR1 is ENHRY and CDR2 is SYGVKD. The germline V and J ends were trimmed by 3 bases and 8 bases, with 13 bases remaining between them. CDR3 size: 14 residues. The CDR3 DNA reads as TGTGCCATCAGTGACAACAGAGGGAATGGGGAGCTGTTTTTT. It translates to CAISDNRGNGELFF.

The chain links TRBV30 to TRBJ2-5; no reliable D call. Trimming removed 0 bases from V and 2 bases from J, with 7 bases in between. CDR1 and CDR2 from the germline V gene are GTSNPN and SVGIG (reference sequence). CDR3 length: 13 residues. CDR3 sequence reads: CAWSVNRQETQYF. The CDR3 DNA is TGTGCCTGGAGTGTGAACAGACAAGAGACCCAGTACTTC.

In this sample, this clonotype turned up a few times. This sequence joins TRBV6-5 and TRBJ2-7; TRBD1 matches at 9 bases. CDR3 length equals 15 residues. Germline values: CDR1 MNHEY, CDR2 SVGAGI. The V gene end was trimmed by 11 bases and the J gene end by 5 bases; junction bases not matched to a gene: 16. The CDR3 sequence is CAVSAGTGSRHEQYF. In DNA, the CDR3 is TGTGCCGTTTCTGCCGGGACAGGGAGTCGCCACGAGCAGTACTTC.

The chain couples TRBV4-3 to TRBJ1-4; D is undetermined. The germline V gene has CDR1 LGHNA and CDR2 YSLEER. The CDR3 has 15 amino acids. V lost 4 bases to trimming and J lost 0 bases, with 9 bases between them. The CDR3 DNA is TGCGCCAGCAGCCGTAATCAGGCAACTAATGAAAAACTGTTTTTT. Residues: CASSRNQATNEKLFF.

The DNA of the CDR3 is TGTGCCAGCAGCCGCGAATCAGGGCGCCAAGAGACCCAGTACTTC. Translation gives CASSRESGRQETQYF. This sequence joins TRBV3-1 and TRBJ2-5, with D perhaps TRBD1 (5 bases). V was clipped by 4 bases and J by 1 base, with 13 bases between them. Germline lookup yields CDR1 LGHDT and CDR2 YNNKEL (reference sequence). The CDR3 has 15 amino acids.

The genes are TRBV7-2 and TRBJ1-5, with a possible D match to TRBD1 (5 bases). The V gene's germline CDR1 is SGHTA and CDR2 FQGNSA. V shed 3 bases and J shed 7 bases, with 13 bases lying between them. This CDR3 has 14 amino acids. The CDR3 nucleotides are TGTGCCAGCAGCTTGGCAGGGTTGGACCAGCCCCAGCATTTT. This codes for CASSLAGLDQPQHF. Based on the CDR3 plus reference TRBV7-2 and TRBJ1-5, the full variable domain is GAGVSQSPSNKVTEKGKDVELRCDPISGHTALYWYRQSLGQGLEFLIYFQGNSAPDKSGLPSDRFSAERTGGSVSTLTIQRTQQEDSAVYLCASSLAGLDQPQHFGDGTRLSIL.

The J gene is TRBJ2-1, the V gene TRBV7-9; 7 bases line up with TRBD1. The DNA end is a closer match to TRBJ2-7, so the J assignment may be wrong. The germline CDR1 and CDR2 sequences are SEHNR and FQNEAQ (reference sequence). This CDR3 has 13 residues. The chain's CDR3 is CASSVRDSNEQYF. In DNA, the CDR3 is TGTGCCAGCAGCGTCCGGGACAGCAATGAGCAGTACTTC.

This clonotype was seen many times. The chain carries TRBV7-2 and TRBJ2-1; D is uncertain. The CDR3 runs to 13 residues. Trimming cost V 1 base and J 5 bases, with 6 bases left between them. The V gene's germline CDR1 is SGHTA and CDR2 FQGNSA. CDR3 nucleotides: TGTGCCAGCAGCTTAGGGCCAAACAATGAGCAGTTCTTC. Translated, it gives CASSLGPNNEQFF. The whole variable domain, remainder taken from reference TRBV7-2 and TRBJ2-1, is GAGVSQSPSNKVTEKGKDVELRCDPISGHTALYWYRQSLGQGLEFLIYFQGNSAPDKSGLPSDRFSAERTGGSVSTLTIQRTQQEDSAVYLCASSLGPNNEQFFGPGTRLTVL.

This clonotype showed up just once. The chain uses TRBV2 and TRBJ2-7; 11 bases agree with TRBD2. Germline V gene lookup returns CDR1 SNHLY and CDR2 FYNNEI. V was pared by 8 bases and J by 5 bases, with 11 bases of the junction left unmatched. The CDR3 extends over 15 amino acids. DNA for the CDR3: TGTGCCAGCGGGGGGCCGACTAGCGGGGTAGACGAGCAGTACTTC. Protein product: CASGGPTSGVDEQYF.

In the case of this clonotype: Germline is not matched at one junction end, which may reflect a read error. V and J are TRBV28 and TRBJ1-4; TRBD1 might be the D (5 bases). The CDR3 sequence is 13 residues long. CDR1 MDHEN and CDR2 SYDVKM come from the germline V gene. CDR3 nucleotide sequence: TGTACCAGCCGGAGGGGTTATAATGAAAAACTGTTTTTT. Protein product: CTSRRGYNEKLFF.

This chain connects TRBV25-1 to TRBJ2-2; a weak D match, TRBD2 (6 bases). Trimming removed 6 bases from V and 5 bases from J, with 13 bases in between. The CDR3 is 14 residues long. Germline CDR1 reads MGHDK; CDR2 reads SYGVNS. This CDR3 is CASSGPGGTGELFF. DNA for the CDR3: TGTGCCAGCAGCGGCCCTGGGGGGACCGGGGAGCTGTTTTTT. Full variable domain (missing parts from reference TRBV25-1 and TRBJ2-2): EADIYQTPRYLVIGTGKKITLECSQTMGHDKMYWYQQDPGMELHLIHYSYGVNSTEKGDLSSESTVSRIRTEHFPLTLESARPSHTSQYLCASSGPGGTGELFFGEGSRLTVL.

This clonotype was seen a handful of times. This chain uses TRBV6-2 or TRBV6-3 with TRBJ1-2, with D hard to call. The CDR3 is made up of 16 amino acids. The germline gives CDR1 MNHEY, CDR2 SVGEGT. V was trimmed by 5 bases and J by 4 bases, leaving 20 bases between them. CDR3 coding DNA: TGTGCCAGCAGTCCCCACGCGGCAGATAAACCCTATGGCTACACCTTC. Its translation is CASSPHAADKPYGYTF.

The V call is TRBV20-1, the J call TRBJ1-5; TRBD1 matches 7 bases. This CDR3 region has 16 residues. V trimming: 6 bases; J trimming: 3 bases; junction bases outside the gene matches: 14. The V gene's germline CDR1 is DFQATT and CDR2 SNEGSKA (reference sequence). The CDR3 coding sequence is TGCAGTGCCCCCGTGAACAGGGGTCCCAACAATCAGCCCCAGCATTTT. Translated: CSAPVNRGPNNQPQHF.